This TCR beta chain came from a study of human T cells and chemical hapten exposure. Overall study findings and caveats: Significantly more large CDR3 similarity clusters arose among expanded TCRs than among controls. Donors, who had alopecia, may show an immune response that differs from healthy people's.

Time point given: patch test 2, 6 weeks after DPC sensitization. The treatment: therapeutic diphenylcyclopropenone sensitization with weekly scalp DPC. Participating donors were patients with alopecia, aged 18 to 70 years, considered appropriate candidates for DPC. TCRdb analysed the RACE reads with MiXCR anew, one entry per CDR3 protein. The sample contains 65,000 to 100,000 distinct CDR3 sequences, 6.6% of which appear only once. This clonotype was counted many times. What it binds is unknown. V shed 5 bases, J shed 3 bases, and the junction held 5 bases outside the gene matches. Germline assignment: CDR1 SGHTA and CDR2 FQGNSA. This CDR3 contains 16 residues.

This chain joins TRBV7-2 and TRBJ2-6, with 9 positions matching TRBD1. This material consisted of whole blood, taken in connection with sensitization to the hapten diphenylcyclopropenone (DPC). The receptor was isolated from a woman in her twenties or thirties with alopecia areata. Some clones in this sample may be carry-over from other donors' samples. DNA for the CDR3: TGTGCCAGCAGCCAACAGGGGGCGCTTGGGGCCAACGTCCTGACTTTC. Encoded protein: CASSQQGALGANVLTF.